The entry below gives a single T cell receptor (beta chain) sequence along with its context. Its antigen remains unidentified. These data originate in a study of shared clonotypes between healthy human individuals. Whole-study context: A donor's plate count was three for CD4 naive and three for CD4 memory; CD8 naive had two and CD8 memory one.

Data came from immunoSEQ multiplex PCR; TCRdb stores just in-frame clones and leaves some out. Here the sample spans 2 million to 3 million clones, over 85% being singletons. Regarding the study as a whole: Generally, naive subsets came out with larger estimated richness than memory subsets.

V was shortened by 5 bases and J by 1 base, with 11 bases between the two germline ends. CDR1 and CDR2 from the germline V gene are SGHTA and FQGTGA. The CDR3 spans 14 residues. Healthy and HIV-negative, the adult donors had no recent acute infections or vaccinations. Splitting the CD4+ cells yielded a CD45RA+ naive subset and a CD45RA-negative memory subset. Sequenced input: naive CD4+ T cells from PBMCs. Subset given: CD45RA+ positively selected. The gene calls are TRBV7-3 and TRBJ1-1; no firm D call. The receptor was derived from a man between 18 and 35 years old in good health. Some clones in this sample may be carry-over from other donors' samples. CDR3 sequence reads: CASSPRARNTEAFF. The CDR3 region has the DNA TGTGCCAGCAGCCCCCGGGCACGGAACACTGAAGCTTTCTTT.